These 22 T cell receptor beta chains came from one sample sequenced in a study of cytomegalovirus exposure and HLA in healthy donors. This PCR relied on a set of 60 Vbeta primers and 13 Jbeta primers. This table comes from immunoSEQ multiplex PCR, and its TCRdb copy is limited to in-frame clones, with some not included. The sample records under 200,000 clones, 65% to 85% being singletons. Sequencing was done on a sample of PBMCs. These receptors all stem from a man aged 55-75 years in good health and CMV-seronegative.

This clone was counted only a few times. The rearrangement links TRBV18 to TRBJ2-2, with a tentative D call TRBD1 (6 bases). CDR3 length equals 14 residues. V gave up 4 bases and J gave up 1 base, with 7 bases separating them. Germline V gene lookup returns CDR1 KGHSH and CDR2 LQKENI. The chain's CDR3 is CASSQDRNTGELFF. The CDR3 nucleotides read TGTGCCAGCTCACAGGACAGGAACACCGGGGAGCTGTTTTTT.

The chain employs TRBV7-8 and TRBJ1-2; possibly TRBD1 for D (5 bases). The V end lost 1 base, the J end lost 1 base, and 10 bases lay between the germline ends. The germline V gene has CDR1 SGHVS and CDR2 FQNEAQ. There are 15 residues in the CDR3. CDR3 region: CASSLEGQGNYGYTF. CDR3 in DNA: TGTGCCAGCAGCTTAGAGGGCCAGGGTAACTATGGCTACACCTTC.

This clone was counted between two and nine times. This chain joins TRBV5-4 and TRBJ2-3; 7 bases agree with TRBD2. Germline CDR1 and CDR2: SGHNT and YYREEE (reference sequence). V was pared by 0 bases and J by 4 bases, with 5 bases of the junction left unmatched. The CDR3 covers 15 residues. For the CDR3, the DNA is TGTGCCAGCAGCTTGGGAAGCGGGGTCTCAGATACGCAGTATTTT. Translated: CASSLGSGVSDTQYF.

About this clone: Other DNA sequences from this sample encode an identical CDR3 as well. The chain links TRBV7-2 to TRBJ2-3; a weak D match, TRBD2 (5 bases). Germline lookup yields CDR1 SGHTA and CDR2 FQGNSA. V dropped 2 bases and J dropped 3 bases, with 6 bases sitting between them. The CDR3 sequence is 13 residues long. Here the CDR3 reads CASSLTGTDTQYF. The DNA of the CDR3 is TGTGCCAGCAGCTTAACGGGGACAGATACGCAGTATTTT.

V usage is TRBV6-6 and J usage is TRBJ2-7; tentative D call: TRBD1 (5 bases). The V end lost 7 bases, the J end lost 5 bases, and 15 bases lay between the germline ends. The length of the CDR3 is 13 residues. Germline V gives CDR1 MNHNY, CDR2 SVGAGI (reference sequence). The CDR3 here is CASIPGQGDEQYF. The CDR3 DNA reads TGTGCCAGCATCCCAGGGCAGGGCGACGAGCAGTACTTC.

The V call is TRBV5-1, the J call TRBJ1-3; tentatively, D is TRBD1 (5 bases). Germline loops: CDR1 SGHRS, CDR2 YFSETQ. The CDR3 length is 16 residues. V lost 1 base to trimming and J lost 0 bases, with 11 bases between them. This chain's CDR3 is CASSLWGGSSGNTIYF. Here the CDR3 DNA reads TGCGCCAGCAGCTTGTGGGGGGGGAGCTCTGGAAACACCATATATTTT.

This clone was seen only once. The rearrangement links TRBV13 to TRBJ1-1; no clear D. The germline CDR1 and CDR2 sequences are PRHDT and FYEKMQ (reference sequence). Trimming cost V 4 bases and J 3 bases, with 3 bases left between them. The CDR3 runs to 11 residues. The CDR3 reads CASSSDTEAFF. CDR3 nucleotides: TGTGCCAGCAGCTCTGACACTGAAGCTTTCTTT.

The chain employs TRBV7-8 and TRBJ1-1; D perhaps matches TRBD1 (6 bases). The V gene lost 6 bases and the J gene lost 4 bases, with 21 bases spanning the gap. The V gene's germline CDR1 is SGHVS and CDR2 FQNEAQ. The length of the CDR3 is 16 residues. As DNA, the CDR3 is TGTGCCAGCAGACGATATGGGGGCGGCGAGGCCACTGAAGCTTTCTTT. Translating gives CASRRYGGGEATEAFF.

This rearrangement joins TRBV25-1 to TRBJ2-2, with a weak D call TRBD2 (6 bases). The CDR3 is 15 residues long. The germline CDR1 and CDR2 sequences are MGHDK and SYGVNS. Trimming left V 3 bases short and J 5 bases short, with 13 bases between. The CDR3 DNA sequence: TGTGCCAGCAGTGAGCCCGGGACTGTGACCGGGGAGCTGTTTTTT. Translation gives CASSEPGTVTGELFF.

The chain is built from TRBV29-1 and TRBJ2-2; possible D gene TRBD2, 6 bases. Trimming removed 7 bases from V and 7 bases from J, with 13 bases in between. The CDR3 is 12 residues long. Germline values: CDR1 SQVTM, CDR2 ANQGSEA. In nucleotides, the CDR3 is TGCAGCGCCGGGACTCAACACGGGGAGCTGTTTTTT. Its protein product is CSAGTQHGELFF.

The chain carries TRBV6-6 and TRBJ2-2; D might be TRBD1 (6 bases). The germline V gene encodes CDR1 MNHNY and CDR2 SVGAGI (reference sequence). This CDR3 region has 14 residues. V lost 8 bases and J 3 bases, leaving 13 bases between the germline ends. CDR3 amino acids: CASHRDTHTGELFF. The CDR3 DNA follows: TGTGCCAGCCACCGGGACACACACACCGGGGAGCTGTTTTTT.

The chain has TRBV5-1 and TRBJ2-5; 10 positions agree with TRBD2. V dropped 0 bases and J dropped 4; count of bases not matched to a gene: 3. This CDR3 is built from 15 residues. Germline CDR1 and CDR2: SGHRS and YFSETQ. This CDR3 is CASSLAKREGETQYF. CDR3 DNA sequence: TGCGCCAGCAGCTTGGCCAAGCGGGAGGGAGAGACCCAGTACTTC.

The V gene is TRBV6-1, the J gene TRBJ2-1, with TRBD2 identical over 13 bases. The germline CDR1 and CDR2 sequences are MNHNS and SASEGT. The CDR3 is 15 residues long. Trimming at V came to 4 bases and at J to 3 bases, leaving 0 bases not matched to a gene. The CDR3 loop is CASSGLAGGYNEQFF. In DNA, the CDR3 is TGTGCCAGCAGTGGACTAGCGGGGGGCTACAATGAGCAGTTCTTC.

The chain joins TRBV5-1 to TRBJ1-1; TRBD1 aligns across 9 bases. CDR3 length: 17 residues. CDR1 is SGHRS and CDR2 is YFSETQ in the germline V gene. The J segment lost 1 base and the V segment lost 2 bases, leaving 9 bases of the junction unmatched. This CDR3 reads CASSLLQGASGNTEAFF. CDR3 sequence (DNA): TGCGCCAGCAGCTTATTACAGGGGGCGTCAGGGAACACTGAAGCTTTCTTT.

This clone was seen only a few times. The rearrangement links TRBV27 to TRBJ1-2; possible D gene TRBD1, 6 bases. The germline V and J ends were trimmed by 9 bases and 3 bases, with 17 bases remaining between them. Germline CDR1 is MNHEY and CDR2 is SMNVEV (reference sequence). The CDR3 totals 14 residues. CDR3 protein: CARTPREGDYGYTF. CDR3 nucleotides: TGTGCCAGGACCCCAAGGGAGGGGGACTATGGCTACACCTTC.

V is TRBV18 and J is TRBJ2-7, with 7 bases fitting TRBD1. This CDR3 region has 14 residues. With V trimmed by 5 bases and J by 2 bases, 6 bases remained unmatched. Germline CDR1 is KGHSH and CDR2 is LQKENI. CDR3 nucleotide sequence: TGTGCCAGCTCAATAGACAGGGCCGCCTACGAGCAGTACTTC. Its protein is CASSIDRAAYEQYF.

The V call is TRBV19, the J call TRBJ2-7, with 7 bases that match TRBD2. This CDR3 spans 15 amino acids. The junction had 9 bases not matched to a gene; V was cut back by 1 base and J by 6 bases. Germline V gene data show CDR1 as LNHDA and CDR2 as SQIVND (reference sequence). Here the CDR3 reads CASSIVGGRTGEQYF. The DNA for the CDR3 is TGTGCCAGTAGTATAGTAGGCGGGAGAACTGGCGAGCAGTACTTC.

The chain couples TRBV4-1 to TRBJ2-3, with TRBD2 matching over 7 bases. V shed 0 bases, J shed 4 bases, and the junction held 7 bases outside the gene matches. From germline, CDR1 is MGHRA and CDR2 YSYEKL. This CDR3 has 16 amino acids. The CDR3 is CASSQELGGGADTQYF. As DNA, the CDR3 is TGCGCCAGCAGCCAAGAATTGGGCGGGGGAGCAGATACGCAGTATTTT.

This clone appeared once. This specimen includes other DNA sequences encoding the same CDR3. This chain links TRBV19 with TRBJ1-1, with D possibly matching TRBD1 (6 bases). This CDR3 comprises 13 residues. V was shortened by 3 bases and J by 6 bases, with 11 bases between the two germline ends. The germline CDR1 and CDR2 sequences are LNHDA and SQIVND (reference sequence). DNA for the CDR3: TGTGCCAGTAGTATTCAGGGGAAGGCTGAAGCTTTCTTT. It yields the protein CASSIQGKAEAFF. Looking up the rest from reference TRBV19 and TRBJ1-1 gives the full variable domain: DGGITQSPKYLFRKEGQNVTLSCEQNLNHDAMYWYRQDPGQGLRLIYYSQIVNDFQKGDIAEGYSVSREKKESFPLTVTSAQKNPTAFYLCASSIQGKAEAFFGQGTRLTVV.

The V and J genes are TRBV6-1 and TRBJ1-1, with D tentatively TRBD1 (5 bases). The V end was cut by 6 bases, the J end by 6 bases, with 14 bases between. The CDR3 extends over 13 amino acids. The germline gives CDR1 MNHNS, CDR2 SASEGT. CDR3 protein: CASSSMGGAEAFF. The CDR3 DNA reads TGTGCCAGCAGCTCAATGGGGGGGGCTGAAGCTTTCTTT.

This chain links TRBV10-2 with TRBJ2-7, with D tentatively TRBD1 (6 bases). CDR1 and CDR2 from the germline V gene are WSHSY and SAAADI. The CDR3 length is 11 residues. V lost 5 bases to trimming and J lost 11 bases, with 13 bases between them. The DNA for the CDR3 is TGCGCCAGCAGTACTAACCGGGACAAGTACTTC. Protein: CASSTNRDKYF.

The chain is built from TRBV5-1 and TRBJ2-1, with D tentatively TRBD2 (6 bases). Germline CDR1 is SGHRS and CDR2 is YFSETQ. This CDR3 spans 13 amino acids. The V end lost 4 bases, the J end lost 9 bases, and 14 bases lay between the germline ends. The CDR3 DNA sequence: TGCGCCAGCAGCCCTACTAGACTAGGTGAGCAGTTCTTC. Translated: CASSPTRLGEQFF. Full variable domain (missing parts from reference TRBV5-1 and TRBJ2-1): KAGVTQTPRYLIKTRGQQVTLSCSPISGHRSVSWYQQTPGQGLQFLFEYFSETQRNKGNFPGRFSGRQFSNSRSEMNVSTLELGDSALYLCASSPTRLGEQFFGPGTRLTVL.